This TCR beta chain comes out of a study of early T cells in non-severe SARS-CoV-2 infection. MiXCR, run by TCRdb on the 5' RACE reads, gives a single entry per CDR3 protein. The sample yields tens of thousands of distinct CDR3 sequences, roughly 5% seen once. Germline-derived CDR1 and CDR2 are SGHRS and YFSETQ. This CDR3 has 15 residues. V lost 0 bases and J lost 1; bases outside the gene matches: 1. This clonotype was seen ten or more times. This TCR was recovered from an adult who was a healthcare worker with PCR-confirmed SARS-CoV-2 infection or an uninfected control (not recorded which). V usage is TRBV5-1 and J usage is TRBJ2-5; 9 nucleotides line up with TRBD1. The material sequenced was whole blood. CDR3 in DNA: TGCGCCAGCAGCTTGGACAGGGGGCTCCAAGAGACCCAGTACTTC. Translated: CASSLDRGLQETQYF.